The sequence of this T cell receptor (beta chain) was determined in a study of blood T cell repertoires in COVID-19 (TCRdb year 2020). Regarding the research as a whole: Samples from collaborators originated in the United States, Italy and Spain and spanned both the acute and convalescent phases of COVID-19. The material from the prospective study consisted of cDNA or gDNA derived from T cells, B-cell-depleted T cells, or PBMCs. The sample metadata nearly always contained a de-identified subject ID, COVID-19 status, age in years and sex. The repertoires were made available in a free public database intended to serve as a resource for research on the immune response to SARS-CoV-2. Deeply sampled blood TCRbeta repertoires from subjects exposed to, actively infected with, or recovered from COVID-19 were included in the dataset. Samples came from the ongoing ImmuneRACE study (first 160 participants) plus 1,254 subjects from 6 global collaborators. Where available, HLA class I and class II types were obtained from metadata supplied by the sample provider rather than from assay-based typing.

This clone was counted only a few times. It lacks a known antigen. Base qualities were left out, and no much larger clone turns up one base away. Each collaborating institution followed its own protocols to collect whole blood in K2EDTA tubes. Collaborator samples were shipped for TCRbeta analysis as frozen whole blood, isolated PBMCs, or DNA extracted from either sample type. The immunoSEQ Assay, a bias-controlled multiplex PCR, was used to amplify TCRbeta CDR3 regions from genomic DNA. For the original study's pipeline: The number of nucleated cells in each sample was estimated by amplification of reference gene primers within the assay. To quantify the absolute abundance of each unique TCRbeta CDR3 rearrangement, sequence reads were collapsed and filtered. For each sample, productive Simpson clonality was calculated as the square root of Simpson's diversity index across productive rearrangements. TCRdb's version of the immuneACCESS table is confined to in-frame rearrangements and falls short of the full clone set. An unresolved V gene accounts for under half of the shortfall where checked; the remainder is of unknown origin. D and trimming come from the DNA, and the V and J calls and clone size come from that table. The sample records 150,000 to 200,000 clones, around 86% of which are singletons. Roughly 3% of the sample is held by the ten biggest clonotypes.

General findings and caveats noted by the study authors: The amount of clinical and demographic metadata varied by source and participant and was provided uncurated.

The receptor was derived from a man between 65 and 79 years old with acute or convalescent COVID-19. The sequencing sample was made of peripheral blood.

The CDR3: CASSSGTGKGGSYNSPLHF. The DNA sequence is as follows: TGTGCCAGCAGTTCCGGGACAGGGAAAGGGGGCTCCTATAATTCACCCCTCCACTTT. The sequence is built from TRBV27 and TRBJ1-6; 9 bases in the middle match TRBD1. CDR1 MNHEY and CDR2 SMNVEV were looked up in the germline V gene (reference sequence). V is trimmed back by 4 bases and J by 0 bases, and the junction contains 10 bases that no gene match accounts for. From the cysteine through the phenylalanine, the CDR3 covers 19 amino acids. Kept here is only the CDR3 DNA, which spans 57 bases and is read in frame from base 1.